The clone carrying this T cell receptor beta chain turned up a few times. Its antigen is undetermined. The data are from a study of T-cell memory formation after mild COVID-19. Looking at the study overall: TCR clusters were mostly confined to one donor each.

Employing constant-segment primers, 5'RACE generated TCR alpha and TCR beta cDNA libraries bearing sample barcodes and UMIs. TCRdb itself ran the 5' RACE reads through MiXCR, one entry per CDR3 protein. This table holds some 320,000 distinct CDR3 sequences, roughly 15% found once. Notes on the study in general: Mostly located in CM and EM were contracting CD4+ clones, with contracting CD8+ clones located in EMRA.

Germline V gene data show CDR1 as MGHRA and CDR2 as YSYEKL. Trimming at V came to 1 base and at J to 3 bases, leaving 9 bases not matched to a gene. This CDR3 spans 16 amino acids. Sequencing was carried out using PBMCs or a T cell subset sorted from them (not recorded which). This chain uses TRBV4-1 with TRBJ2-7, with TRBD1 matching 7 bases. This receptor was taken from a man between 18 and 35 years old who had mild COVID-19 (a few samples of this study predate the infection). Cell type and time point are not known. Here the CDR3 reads CASSQVDREQLYEQYF. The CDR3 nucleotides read TGCGCCAGCAGCCAAGTTGACAGGGAACAGCTCTACGAGCAGTACTTC.